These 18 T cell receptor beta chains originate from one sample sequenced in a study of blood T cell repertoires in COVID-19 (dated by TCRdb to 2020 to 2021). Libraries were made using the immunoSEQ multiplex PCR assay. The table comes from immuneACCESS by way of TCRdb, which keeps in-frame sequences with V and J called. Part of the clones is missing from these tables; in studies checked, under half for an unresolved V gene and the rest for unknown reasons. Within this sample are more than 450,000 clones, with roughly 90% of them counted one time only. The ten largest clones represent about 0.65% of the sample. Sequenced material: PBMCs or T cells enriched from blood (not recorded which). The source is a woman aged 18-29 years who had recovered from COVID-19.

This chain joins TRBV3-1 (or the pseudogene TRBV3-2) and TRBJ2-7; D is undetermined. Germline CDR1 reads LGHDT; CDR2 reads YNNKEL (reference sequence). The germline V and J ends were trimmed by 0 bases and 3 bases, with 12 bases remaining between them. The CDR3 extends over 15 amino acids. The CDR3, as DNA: TGTGCCAGCAGCCAAGATATATCCTTAGACTACGAGCAGTACTTC. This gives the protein CASSQDISLDYEQYF.

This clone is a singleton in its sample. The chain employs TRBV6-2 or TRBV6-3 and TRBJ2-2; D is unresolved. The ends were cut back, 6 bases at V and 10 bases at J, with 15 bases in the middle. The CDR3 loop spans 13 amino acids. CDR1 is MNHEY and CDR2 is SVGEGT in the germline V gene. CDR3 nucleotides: TGTGCCAGCAGCCGACCCCCTCGGGTGGAGCTGTTTTTT. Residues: CASSRPPRVELFF.

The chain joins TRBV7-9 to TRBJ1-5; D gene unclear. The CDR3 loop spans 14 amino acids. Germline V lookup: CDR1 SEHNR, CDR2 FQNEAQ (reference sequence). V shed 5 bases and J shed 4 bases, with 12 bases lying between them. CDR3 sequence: CASSLGQNNQPQHF. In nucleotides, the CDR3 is TGTGCCAGCAGCCTAGGGCAGAATAATCAGCCCCAGCATTTT.

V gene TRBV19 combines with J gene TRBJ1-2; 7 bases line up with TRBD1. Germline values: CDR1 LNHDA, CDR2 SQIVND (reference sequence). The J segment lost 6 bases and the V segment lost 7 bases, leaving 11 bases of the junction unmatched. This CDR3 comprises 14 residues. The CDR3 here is CASTRDRESNGYTF. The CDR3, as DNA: TGTGCCAGTACCCGGGACAGAGAGTCGAATGGCTACACCTTC.

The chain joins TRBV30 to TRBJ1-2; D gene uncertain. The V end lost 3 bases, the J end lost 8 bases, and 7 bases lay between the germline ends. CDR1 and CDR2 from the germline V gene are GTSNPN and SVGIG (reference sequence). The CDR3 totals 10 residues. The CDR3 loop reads CAWRGAGYTF. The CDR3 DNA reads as TGTGCCTGGAGGGGAGCCGGCTACACCTTC.

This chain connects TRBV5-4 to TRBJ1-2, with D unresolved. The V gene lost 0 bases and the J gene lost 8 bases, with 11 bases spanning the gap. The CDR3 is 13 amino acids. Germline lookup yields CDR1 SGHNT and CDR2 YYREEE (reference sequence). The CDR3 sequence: CASSLVGGLGYTF. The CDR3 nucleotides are TGTGCCAGCAGCTTGGTAGGAGGGCTCGGCTACACCTTC.

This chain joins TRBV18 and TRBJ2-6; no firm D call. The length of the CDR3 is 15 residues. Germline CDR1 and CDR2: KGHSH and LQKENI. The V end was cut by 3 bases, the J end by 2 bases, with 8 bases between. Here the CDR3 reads CASSPLQTGANVLTF. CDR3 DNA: TGTGCCAGCTCACCCCTCCAGACTGGGGCCAACGTCCTGACTTTC.

The CDR3 region is CASSLGLAGGRNNEFF. CDR3 bases: TGTGCCAGCAGCTTAGGACTAGCGGGGGGGAGAAACAATGAGTTCTTC. The chain combines TRBV7-2 with TRBJ2-1; 14 bases map to TRBD2. The J segment lost 14 bases and the V segment lost 1 base, leaving 10 bases of the junction unmatched. The CDR3 totals 16 residues. The germline V gene has CDR1 SGHTA and CDR2 FQGNSA.

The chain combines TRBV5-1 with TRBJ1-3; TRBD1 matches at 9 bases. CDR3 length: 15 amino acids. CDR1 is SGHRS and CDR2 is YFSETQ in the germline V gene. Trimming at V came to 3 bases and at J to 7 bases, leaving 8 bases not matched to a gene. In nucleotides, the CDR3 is TGCGCCAGCAGCTGGGACAGGGATAAAGCCAACACCATATATTTT. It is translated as CASSWDRDKANTIYF.

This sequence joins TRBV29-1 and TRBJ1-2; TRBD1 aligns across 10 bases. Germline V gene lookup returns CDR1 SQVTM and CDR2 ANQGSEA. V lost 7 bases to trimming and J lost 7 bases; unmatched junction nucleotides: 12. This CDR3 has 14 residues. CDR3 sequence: CSALKGTGAGGYTF. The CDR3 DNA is TGCAGCGCCCTAAAGGGGACAGGGGCAGGTGGCTACACCTTC.

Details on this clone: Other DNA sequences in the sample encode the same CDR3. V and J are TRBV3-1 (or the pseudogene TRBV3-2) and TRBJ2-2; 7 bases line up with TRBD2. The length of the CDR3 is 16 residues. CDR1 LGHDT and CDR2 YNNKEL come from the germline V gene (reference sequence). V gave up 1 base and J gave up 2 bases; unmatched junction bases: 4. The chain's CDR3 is CASSQGLAANTGELFF. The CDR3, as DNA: TGTGCCAGCAGCCAAGGACTAGCAGCCAACACCGGGGAGCTGTTTTTT.

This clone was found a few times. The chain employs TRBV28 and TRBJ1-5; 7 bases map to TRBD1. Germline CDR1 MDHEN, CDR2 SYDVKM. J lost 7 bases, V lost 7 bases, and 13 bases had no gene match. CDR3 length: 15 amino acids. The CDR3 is CASKMIGGLRQPQHF. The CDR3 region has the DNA TGTGCCAGCAAGATGATAGGGGGCCTGAGACAGCCCCAGCATTTT.

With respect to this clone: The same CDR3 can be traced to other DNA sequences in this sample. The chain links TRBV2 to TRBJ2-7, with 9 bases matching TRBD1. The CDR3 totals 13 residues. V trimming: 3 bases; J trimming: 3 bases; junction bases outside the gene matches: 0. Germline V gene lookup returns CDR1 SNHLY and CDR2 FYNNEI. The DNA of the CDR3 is TGTGCCAGCAGTGAGGACAGGGGCTACGAGCAGTACTTC. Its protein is CASSEDRGYEQYF. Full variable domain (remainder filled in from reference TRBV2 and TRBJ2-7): EPEVTQTPSHQVTQMGQEVILRCVPISNHLYFYWYRQILGQKVEFLVSFYNNEISEKSEIFDDQFSVERPDGSNFTLKIRSTKLEDSAMYFCASSEDRGYEQYFGPGTRLTVT.

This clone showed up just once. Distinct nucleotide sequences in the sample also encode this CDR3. CDR3 bases: TGCGCCAGCAGCTTACGGACAGGCTCCTACGAGCAGTACTTC. Protein sequence: CASSLRTGSYEQYF. The V call is TRBV5-1, the J call TRBJ2-7; 7 bases fit TRBD1. CDR3 size: 14 residues. Germline values: CDR1 SGHRS, CDR2 YFSETQ. The V and J ends lost 2 bases and 0 bases, in that order; junction bases with no gene match: 2.

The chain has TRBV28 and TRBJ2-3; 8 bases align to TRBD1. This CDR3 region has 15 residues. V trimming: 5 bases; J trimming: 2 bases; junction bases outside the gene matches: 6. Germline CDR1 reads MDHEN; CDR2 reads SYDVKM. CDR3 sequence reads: CASSTGQEYTDTQYF. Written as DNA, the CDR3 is TGTGCCAGCAGTACGGGACAGGAATACACAGATACGCAGTATTTT.

The CDR3: CASSLKDLPPTGELFF. CDR3 nucleotide sequence: TGTGCCAGCAGCTTAAAGGACTTGCCGCCCACCGGGGAGCTGTTTTTT. This rearrangement joins TRBV7-2 to TRBJ2-2; the D gene is possibly TRBD2 (5 bases). V was trimmed by 2 bases and J by 4 bases, leaving 14 bases between them. CDR1 and CDR2 from the germline V gene are SGHTA and FQGNSA. The CDR3 spans 16 residues.

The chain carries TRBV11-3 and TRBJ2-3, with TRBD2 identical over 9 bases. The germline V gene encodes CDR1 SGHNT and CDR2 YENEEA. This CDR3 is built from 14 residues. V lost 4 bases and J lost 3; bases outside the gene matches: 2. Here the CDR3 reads CASSSRGGTDTQYF. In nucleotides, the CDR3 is TGTGCCAGCAGCTCGCGGGGGGGAACAGATACGCAGTATTTT.

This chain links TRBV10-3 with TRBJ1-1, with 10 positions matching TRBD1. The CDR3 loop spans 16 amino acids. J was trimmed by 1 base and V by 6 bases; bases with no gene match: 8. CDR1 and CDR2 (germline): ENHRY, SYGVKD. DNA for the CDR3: TGTGCCATCAGCCAGGGACAGGGGACAAGGAACACTGAAGCTTTCTTT. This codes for CAISQGQGTRNTEAFF.